These 5 T cell receptor beta chains share one sample of origin, sequenced in a study of T-cell reconstitution after alpha-beta-depleted transplantation in children. Construction of the TCRbeta library involved unique molecular identifiers. TCRdb ran MiXCR on the PCR reads and lists one entry per CDR3 protein. The sample contains 98,000 or so distinct CDR3 sequences, about 22% of which appear only once. Material: PBMCs, obtained before TCRalphabeta/CD19-depleted stem cell transplant. Receptors originate from a boy aged 2 to 10 with acute lymphoblastic leukemia, due to receive a stem cell transplant.

Only one count was recorded for this clonotype. The rearrangement uses TRBV5-1 and TRBJ2-5; no firm D call. CDR1 and CDR2 (germline): SGHRS, YFSETQ. Trimming cost V 2 bases and J 5 bases, with 16 bases left between them. The CDR3 is made up of 15 amino acids. CDR3 DNA sequence: TGCGCCAGCAGCTTTGCTTCTAGGTCTGGGGAGACCCAGTACTTC. Its translation is CASSFASRSGETQYF.

The chain uses TRBV12-3 or TRBV12-4 and TRBJ2-1; TRBD2 matches at 8 bases. V gave up 5 bases and J gave up 5 bases; unmatched junction bases: 14. CDR3 length: 17 amino acids. Written as DNA, the CDR3 is TGTGCCAGCAGTCTCAGGGGAGCGGGAGTTGGGCACAATGAGCAGTTCTTC. This sequence encodes CASSLRGAGVGHNEQFF.

This clonotype has only a few counts. The rearrangement joins TRBV7-6 to TRBJ1-6, with TRBD1 matching 9 bases. V was pared by 1 base and J by 7 bases, with 14 bases of the junction left unmatched. The germline CDR1 and CDR2 sequences are SGHVS and FNYEAQ. This CDR3 contains 19 residues. In DNA, the CDR3 is TGTGCCAGCAGCTTAGACGCGGACGCACTAACAGGGGGCAATTCACCCCTCCACTTT. Its translation is CASSLDADALTGGNSPLHF.

The V and J genes are TRBV15 and TRBJ2-3; maybe TRBD1 (6 bases). V lost 2 bases, J lost 5 bases, and 14 bases lay in between. The germline V gene has CDR1 LNHNV and CDR2 YYDKDF (reference sequence). The CDR3 spans 15 residues. CDR3 nucleotide sequence: TGTGCCACCAGCAGAAGCCGGCAGGGGAAAGATACGCAGTATTTT. Translating gives CATSRSRQGKDTQYF.

This clonotype was counted a few times. The gene calls are TRBV15 and TRBJ2-1; tentative D call: TRBD2 (5 bases). V was cut by 0 bases and J by 9 bases, with 9 bases left in between. The CDR3 extends over 13 amino acids. Germline CDR1 LNHNV, CDR2 YYDKDF (reference sequence). Here the CDR3 DNA reads TGTGCCACCAGCAGAGATTCCCGGGGTGAGCAGTTCTTC. Encoded protein: CATSRDSRGEQFF.